The text below deals with one T cell receptor beta chain. Antigen specificity is unknown. These data are taken from a study of T cell responses to AZD1222 COVID-19 vaccine. Germline V lookup: CDR1 SEHNR, CDR2 FQNEAQ (reference sequence). CDR3 size: 14 residues. J gave up 7 bases and V 4 bases, and 9 bases lay outside the gene matches. Measured with immunoSEQ multiplex PCR; TCRdb has only the in-frame clones, and not every one. Among about 37,000 clones listed, about 88% were seen once. General study findings and limits: Variant regions that are unmutated are reportedly the target of nearly half of spike-specific TCRs. There were repertoire samples only from the period after the peak T cell response. With two AZD1222 doses given, Spike-specific TCR breadth and depth both rose. Spike-wide vaccine-associated CD4 TCRs dominated at 160-218 and 743-854.

The chain is built from TRBV7-9 and TRBJ1-2; TRBD1 aligns across 7 bases. The source is an adult in good health. The material sequenced was peripheral blood, taken on day 0 of AZD1222 vaccination. This CDR3 is CASSSQGPWGGYTF. The DNA for the CDR3 is TGTGCCAGCAGCTCACAGGGGCCTTGGGGTGGCTACACCTTC.